These 2 T cell receptor beta chains were all obtained from the same sample, sequenced in a study of CD8 T cell repertoires and HIV-1 epitope variants. Their specific antigens are unknown. Produced via immunoSEQ multiplex PCR; TCRdb's table is partial and in-frame only. The sample has approximately 5,000 clones, 60% to 70% seen once. The sample was cultured CD8+ T cells derived from PBMCs. These receptors all come from a male donor with HIV.

This chain connects TRBV6-5 to TRBJ1-4; TRBD1 is a possible D gene (5 bases). CDR3 length equals 14 residues. Per germline, CDR1 MNHEY and CDR2 SVGAGI. Trimming took off 2 bases at V and 6 bases at J, with 10 bases between the two ends. The DNA for the CDR3 is TGTGCCAGCAGTTACACCTGGGGGGATGAAAAACTGTTTTTT. This codes for CASSYTWGDEKLFF.

The count of this clone is one. CDR3 residues: CASSVEGSSYEQYF. DNA for the CDR3: TGTGCCAGCAGCGTAGAAGGGAGCTCCTACGAGCAGTACTTC. The chain has TRBV9 and TRBJ2-7, with a weak D call TRBD2 (5 bases). Germline CDR1 and CDR2: SGDLS and YYNGEE. CDR3 length equals 14 residues. The germline V and J ends were trimmed by 0 bases and 0 bases, with 7 bases remaining between them.